The sequence of this TCR beta chain was determined in a study of shared clonotypes between healthy human individuals (dated by TCRdb to 2020 to 2022). A note on the overall study: The cohort included three men and a couple of women between 18 and 49 years of age. Each donor's leukapheresis produced roughly between roughly 0.85 and 9.5 billion PBMCs. To increase sequencing depth and limit assay-specific biases, different laboratories used diverse techniques to prepare libraries and sequence TCR repertoires. To estimate repertoire size and how much clonotype sharing occurs between individuals, the study deeply sequenced the blood TCR repertoires of five healthy adults. For each donor, CD4 naive and CD4 memory were each given three plates, CD8 naive was given two plates, and CD8 memory was given one plate. Overall study results and their limits: Because the study included only a small number of donors, the genetic and exposure-history diversity represented was limited. Compared with non-shared clonotypes, the clonotypes found in all four sorted-subset donors had higher generation probabilities. Across four donors, approximately 4.9% of naive CD4, more than 3% of naive CD8, 2.3% of memory CD4, and approximately 0.4% of memory CD8 clonotypes were shared. Even with the large sequencing depth, rarefaction of the sorted-subset datasets indicated that sequencing was incomplete. Naive subsets generally had larger estimated clonotype richness than memory subsets did. Sampling was restricted to blood, and TCR repertoires in tissues likely differ from the TCR repertoires found in blood. Based on pairwise subsampling, the degree of clonotype sharing among donors was expected to be affected by sequencing depth.

On this clone itself: It lacks a known antigen. Per-base quality was not reported, and no clone a single base away is much larger than it.

Donors were healthy HIV-negative adults with no recently reported acute infections or vaccinations. Only Caucasian adults living in Nashville, Tennessee, USA were represented among the donors. Magnetic negative selection was used to enrich CD4+ T cells, after which naive cells were positively selected on CD45RA and the negative fraction became the memory subset. Blood was obtained by leukapheresis, after which PBMCs were separated by Ficoll-Histopaque density gradient centrifugation and cryopreserved in liquid nitrogen vapor phase. Purity and quantity of every magnetically sorted T cell population were checked by analytical flow cytometry. Genomic DNA was isolated from every sorted fraction and measured by UV absorbance on a Nanodrop 2000c. Using the deep immunoSEQ assay, multiplex PCR amplified TCR CDR3 regions from genomic DNA. Extracted genomic DNA from each cell subset was spread evenly across all wells of several immunoSEQ 96-well plates, with each plate serving as a replicate. For sorted subsets, each replicate PCR was loaded with around 220 ng genomic DNA, equivalent to some 27,000 T cell genomes. Purified libraries were measured with a Qubit 3.0 fluorometer, size-checked on a Bioanalyzer 2100, and measured again with the KAPA Library Quantification kit. A separate single-read 150-cycle Illumina NextSeq 550 flow cell was used to sequence each immunoSEQ 96-well plate. The authors' pipeline ran thus. Because the immunoSEQ output included only junctional sequences and no quality scores, the filtering could not be the same as the filtering used for full-length reads. Sequences were annotated with PyIR, a Python wrapper for IgBLAST v1.9, and V/J genes and CDR3 were assigned using IMGT germline references. Reads with weak V/J assignments (E-value above 1e-6), missing CDR3, stop codons, out-of-frame junctions, or ambiguous translated residues were removed. V3J clonotypes were defined as sequences sharing the same inferred V gene, J gene, and CDR3 amino acid sequence. To compute the percentage overlap between repertoires, the number of shared unique clonotypes was divided by the size of the smaller repertoire. Three approaches were used to assess repertoire richness: RTK rarefaction, the Chao1 estimator, and Recon v2.1 estimates of unobserved clonotypes. Generation probabilities for all TCRbeta clonotypes obtained by the gDNA method from a handful of donors were computed using OLGA. TCRdb obtained this table from immuneACCESS and retained in-frame rearrangements with V and J assigned. These tables miss some clones; where compared with another copy, unresolved V genes account for less than half of the shortfall, and the remainder is unexplained. For V, J and clone size, that table is used; D and trimming come from the DNA. This sample lists more than 2 million clones; under 97% were detected once. Approximately 0.13% of the sample rests with the top ten.

V was cut back by 3 bases and J by 14 bases, leaving a gap of 13 bases between them. The CDR3, cysteine through phenylalanine, is 12 amino acids long. This entry keeps only the CDR3 DNA: 36 bases, framed from base 1. For CDR1 and CDR2, the germline V gene (reference sequence) lists MNHEY and SMNVEV. The sample comprised naive CD4+ T cells sorted from blood. Explained via the paper, the cell subset or site label denotes: CD45RA+ positively selected. This sequence originates from a man younger than 35 in good health. The chain couples TRBV27 to TRBJ2-2; no D gene is confidently identified. The sequenced DNA: TGTGCCAGCAGTTTCCCGGGTCAGAAACTGTTTTTT. This codes for CASSFPGQKLFF.